Listed below are T cell receptor beta chains from one sample, sequenced in a study of shared clonotypes between healthy human individuals. Method: immunoSEQ multiplex PCR; TCRdb's copy keeps in-frame clones and lacks some. The sample has 1.5 million to 2.5 million clones, about 95% seen once. Input material: naive CD8+ T cells sorted from blood. These receptors all come from a man aged 18-30 years in good health. The CDR3 runs from the conserved cysteine through the conserved F or W. The order of the fields is J gene, D gene, V gene, clone size, CDR3 DNA, CDR3 protein. D genes are given only for firm matches. Expanded clones get a size class; other rows say once, few or many, or leave the size out.

>TRBJ2-2|TRBD1|TRBV27|-
TGTGCCAGCAGTTTGGACAGGGCAGGCGTCACCGGGGAGCTGTTTTTT
CASSLDRAGVTGELFF
>TRBJ2-3|-|TRBV6-1|-
TGTGCCAGCAGTGAAGTAATAGCGGACACAGATACGCAGTATTTT
CASSEVIADTDTQYF
>TRBJ2-2|-|TRBV6-1|-
TGTGCCAGCAGTGAAAAGCGGGCTTATGGGGGAGCCACCGGGGAGCTGTTTTTT
CASSEKRAYGGATGELFF
>TRBJ2-3|-|TRBV19|once
TGTGCCACCTGGTCCGATACGCAGTATTTT
CATWSDTQYF
>TRBJ2-7|-|TRBV6-1|once
TGTGCCAGCAGTGAAAGGCGGGGCTCCTACGAGCAGTACTTC
CASSERRGSYEQYF
>TRBJ2-7|TRBD2|TRBV7-6|-
TGTGCCAGCAGCCAGAGACTAGCGGGAGTAGGGTCGGGCGAGCAGTACTTC
CASSQRLAGVGSGEQYF
>TRBJ1-1|-|TRBV5-1|-
TGCGCCAGCAGCTTTAGGGGGGCAAACACTGAAGCTTTCTTT
CASSFRGANTEAFF
>TRBJ2-1|-|TRBV12-5|-
TGTGCTAGCCGTGGGGGCTCCTACAATGAGCAGTTCTTC
CASRGGSYNEQFF
>TRBJ1-1|-|TRBV18|-
TGTGCCAGCACAGATACTCCTAACACTGAAGCTTTCTTT
CASTDTPNTEAFF
>TRBJ1-6|-|TRBV21-1|-
TGTGCCAGCAGCAGAAACGTACCTTCACCCCTCCACTTT
CASSRNVPSPLHF
>TRBJ2-7|-|TRBV30|-
TGTGCCTGGAGTTCAGGGCTCGAGCAGTACTTC
CAWSSGLEQYF
>TRBJ2-5|-|TRBV4-1|-
TGCGCCAGCAGCCAAGACAGGGTTCAAGAGACCCAGTACTTC
CASSQDRVQETQYF
>TRBJ2-3|-|TRBV21-1|-
TGTGCCAGCAGCACGTCGTCCCGGGACAGGGTTAGCACAGATACGCAGTATTTT
CASSTSSRDRVSTDTQYF
>TRBJ2-3|-|TRBV11-1|once
TGTGCCAGCAGCTTACCGGGGGTCACCACAGATACGCAGTATTTT
CASSLPGVTTDTQYF
>TRBJ2-1|TRBD2|TRBV7-9|-
TGTGCCAGCAGCTCCAGCGGGAGTGAGCAGTTCTTC
CASSSSGSEQFF
>TRBJ2-7|TRBD1|TRBV13|-
TGTGCCAGCAGCTTAGGGGGGATGGGGACAGTTTCCTACGAGCAGTACTTC
CASSLGGMGTVSYEQYF
>TRBJ2-3|TRBD2|TRBV7-9|-
TGTGCCAGCAGTCCCCTAGCGGGAGGGTTCACAGATACGCAGTATTTT
CASSPLAGGFTDTQYF
>TRBJ2-7|-|TRBV5-8|-
TGTGCCAGCAGCTGGAAGCTGGGTTCCTACGAGCAGTACTTC
CASSWKLGSYEQYF
>TRBJ2-5|-|TRBV18|-
TGTGCCAGCTCACCGGACCCAGGACGGGCCCAAACCCAGTACTTC
CASSPDPGRAQTQYF
>TRBJ2-1|-|TRBV5-8|once
TGTGCCAGCAGCTTGGACTCAGACAAAGAGCAGTTCTTC
CASSLDSDKEQFF
>TRBJ1-1|-|TRBV6-6|-
TGTGCCAGCATCAACACTGAAGCTTTCTTT
CASINTEAFF
>TRBJ1-1|-|TRBV30|-
TGTGCCTGGACTGCCGGGGACACTGAAGCTTTCTTT
CAWTAGDTEAFF
>TRBJ1-5|TRBD1|TRBV9|-
TGTGCCAGCAGCGAAGGGACAGGGGGCGGCTCTTTGCATTTT
CASSEGTGGGSLHF
>TRBJ2-7|-|TRBV6-1|-
TGTGCCAGCTCCCCTGGCCGGGTCAACTCCTACGAGCAGTACTTC
CASSPGRVNSYEQYF
>TRBJ2-7|TRBD2|TRBV2|-
TGTGCCAGCAGTGAATTAGGGTCGGGACTAGCGGGTTCCTACGAGCAGTACTTC
CASSELGSGLAGSYEQYF
>TRBJ1-5|-|TRBV9|-
TGTGCCAGCAGCGTAGGTGGGGGCAGTCAGCCCCAGCATTTT
CASSVGGGSQPQHF
>TRBJ1-6|TRBD1|TRBV9|-
TGTGCCAGCAGCGGCCGGGACAGCAATTCACCCCTCCACTTT
CASSGRDSNSPLHF
>TRBJ1-4|-|TRBV21-1|-
TGTGCCAGCAGCAAAGCTTGGCAGGGGAGTGCTAATGAAAAACTGTTTTTT
CASSKAWQGSANEKLFF
>TRBJ2-2|-|TRBV4-3|-
TGCGCCAGCAGCCCAATCCCGGACAGCTTCACCGGGGAGCTGTTTTTT
CASSPIPDSFTGELFF
>TRBJ1-2|TRBD1|TRBV13|-
TGTGCCAGCAGTGGAGTGGGACAGGGGGTCCCAGCCCTCTATGGCTACACCTTC
CASSGVGQGVPALYGYTF
>TRBJ2-7|-|TRBV4-2|-
TGTGCCAGCAGCCAAGATTTGGGAGAGATCATCTACGAGCAGTACTTC
CASSQDLGEIIYEQYF
>TRBJ2-3|TRBD2|TRBV11-1|-
TGTGCCAGCAGCCGGTTTTTACTAGCGGGGGCCACAGATACGCAGTATTTT
CASSRFLLAGATDTQYF
>TRBJ2-3|TRBD1|TRBV2|-
TGTGCCAGCAGGGCCGGACAGGGCGCAGATACGCAGTATTTT
CASRAGQGADTQYF
>TRBJ1-6|-|TRBV27|-
TGTGCCAGCAGTCCCGGTTTGAATTCACCCCTCCACTTT
CASSPGLNSPLHF
>TRBJ2-5|TRBD2|TRBV27|-
TGTGCCAGCAGTTCAGGGAGGACTAGCGGGGGGTTTGAGACCCAGTACTTC
CASSSGRTSGGFETQYF
>TRBJ1-6|-|TRBV27|-
TGTGCCAGCACCGCATCCGCCTCTAATAATTCACCCCTCCACTTT
CASTASASNNSPLHF
>TRBJ2-7|-|TRBV7-8|-
TGTGCCAGCAGCCCTGGCGGGCCCGAGCAGTACTTC
CASSPGGPEQYF
>TRBJ2-1|-|TRBV5-4|once
TGTGCCAGCAGCGCTACTCGCAACTCCTACAATGAGCAGTTCTTC
CASSATRNSYNEQFF
>TRBJ2-1|-|TRBV27|few
TGTGCCAGCAGTTTGAGCGGACCGGACAATGAGCAGTTCTTC
CASSLSGPDNEQFF
>TRBJ2-1|-|TRBV6-5|-
TGTGCCAGCAGTTATTACTCGGAGTACAATGAGCAGTTCTTC
CASSYYSEYNEQFF
>TRBJ2-7|-|TRBV29-1|-
TGCAGCGTTGAATACGGGTGGGACGAGCAGTACTTC
CSVEYGWDEQYF
>TRBJ2-2|-|TRBV27|once
TGTGCCAGCAGTGATACCTGGGACACCAACACCGGGGAGCTGTTTTTT
CASSDTWDTNTGELFF
>TRBJ1-4|-|TRBV9|once
TGTGCCAGCAGCATCGGGGCGAATGAAAAACTGTTTTTT
CASSIGANEKLFF
>TRBJ1-1|-|TRBV4-3|-
TGCGCCAGCAGCCAAGATCTTCCAGGGGCCGAGAACACTGAAGCTTTCTTT
CASSQDLPGAENTEAFF
>TRBJ2-7|-|TRBV11-2|-
TGTGCCAGCAGCTTAGGCAGGTCCTACGAGCAGTACTTC
CASSLGRSYEQYF